The 2 T cell receptor beta chains given below trace back to one sample, sequenced in a study of blood T cell repertoires in COVID-19. The repertoire was sequenced with immunoSEQ multiplex PCR; TCRdb's copy has only in-frame clones and lacks some. The table includes about 280,000 clones, around 88% detected once. The specimen sequenced was PBMCs or T cells enriched from blood (not recorded which). The source of these receptors is a woman in her thirties or forties who had recovered from COVID-19.

The chain recombines TRBV20-1 with TRBJ2-5; D is uncertain. Germline CDR1 DFQATT, CDR2 SNEGSKA (reference sequence). Trimming removed 3 bases at V and 4 bases at J, with 15 bases between. This CDR3 is 14 amino acids long. CDR3 nucleotide sequence: TGCAGTGCTAGTAGTTCGAGCGTGGTAGAGACCCAGTACTTC. Translated, it gives CSASSSSVVETQYF.

V and J are TRBV28 and TRBJ1-4; D is unresolved. The CDR3 covers 13 residues. V lost 2 bases, J lost 7 bases, and 8 bases lay in between. Germline V lookup: CDR1 MDHEN, CDR2 SYDVKM. The CDR3 spells CASSLVSGEKLFF. The CDR3 DNA follows: TGTGCCAGCAGTTTAGTCAGCGGTGAAAAACTGTTTTTT.